A single sample gave rise to the 27 T cell receptor beta chains below, sequenced in a study of OX40 agonist ivuxolimab in advanced cancers. The repertoire was sequenced with immunoSEQ multiplex PCR; TCRdb's copy has only in-frame clones and lacks some. The data show about 45,000 clones, with around 89% seen just once and about 16% held by the top ten. The sequenced sample was CD4+ or CD8+ T cells sorted from blood, obtained in a trial of the OX40 agonist ivuxolimab. The receptors were sampled from an adult with an advanced solid tumor such as melanoma, head and neck, liver or kidney cancer.

This clone was seen more than once but under ten times. The rearrangement uses TRBV6-5 and TRBJ2-7; 9 bases agree with TRBD1. The CDR3 loop spans 14 amino acids. With V trimmed by 5 bases and J by 4 bases, 6 bases remained unmatched. Germline CDR1 MNHEY, CDR2 SVGAGI. The CDR3 region has the DNA TGTGCCAGCAGTGCTAGACAGGGGGTTTACGAGCAGTACTTC. Translation: CASSARQGVYEQYF.

The V gene is TRBV6-5, the J gene TRBJ2-2, with D perhaps TRBD1 (6 bases). The germline V gene encodes CDR1 MNHEY and CDR2 SVGAGI. The CDR3 length is 15 residues. V was cut by 3 bases and J by 2 bases, with 10 bases left in between. The CDR3 here is CASSYARGNTGELFF. The CDR3 DNA reads as TGTGCCAGCAGTTATGCCAGGGGTAACACCGGGGAGCTGTTTTTT.

This chain uses TRBV4-1 with TRBJ2-7; possibly TRBD2 for D (6 bases). The CDR3 runs 15 residues. V was clipped by 0 bases and J by 2 bases, with 11 bases between them. In germline, CDR1 is MGHRA, CDR2 YSYEKL. The CDR3 DNA reads as TGCGCCAGCAGCCAAGAAACGGGGGTAACCTACGAGCAGTACTTC. Amino acids: CASSQETGVTYEQYF.

This clone was seen a single time. V gene TRBV27 combines with J gene TRBJ2-5, with TRBD2 identical over 9 bases. The CDR3 covers 14 residues. Germline V gene sequence: CDR1 MNHEY, CDR2 SMNVEV (reference sequence). The junction had 3 bases not matched to a gene; V was cut back by 3 bases and J by 4 bases. DNA of the CDR3: TGTGCCAGCAGTTTGCGTAGCGGGAGAGAGACCCAGTACTTC. Protein product: CASSLRSGRETQYF.

The chain joins TRBV9 to TRBJ2-7; D remains unclear. The CDR3 covers 13 residues. The germline V gene encodes CDR1 SGDLS and CDR2 YYNGEE. V lost 4 bases to trimming and J lost 7 bases, with 15 bases between them. The CDR3: CASSPPVLGEQYF. DNA for the CDR3: TGTGCCAGCAGCCCCCCTGTTTTGGGGGAGCAGTACTTC.

The V call is TRBV27, the J call TRBJ2-5; D tentatively reads TRBD1 or TRBD2 (5 bases each). Germline V CDR1 and CDR2: MNHEY, SMNVEV (reference sequence). Deletions cut 5 bases from V and 9 bases from J, with 16 bases between. The CDR3 covers 13 residues. The CDR3 protein is CASSAPGRGAQYF. The CDR3 DNA reads as TGTGCCAGCAGTGCCCCGGGGCGAGGCGCCCAGTACTTC.

This clone has a single count. This chain joins TRBV7-9 and TRBJ2-3; the match to TRBD2 covers 11 bases. Germline V gives CDR1 SEHNR, CDR2 FQNEAQ (reference sequence). V shed 2 bases, J shed 0 bases, and the junction held 10 bases outside the gene matches. CDR3 length: 19 residues. This chain's CDR3 is CASSLSASGGFASTDTQYF. The CDR3 region has the DNA TGTGCCAGCAGCTTATCCGCTAGCGGGGGGTTTGCAAGCACAGATACGCAGTATTTT. The whole variable domain, remainder taken from reference TRBV7-9 and TRBJ2-3, is DTGVSQNPRHKITKRGQNVTFRCDPISEHNRLYWYRQTLGQGPEFLTYFQNEAQLEKSRLLSDRFSAERPKGSFSTLEIQRTEQGDSAMYLCASSLSASGGFASTDTQYFGPGTRLTVL.

The chain has TRBV5-1 and TRBJ1-3; D may be TRBD1 (6 bases). Germline CDR1 reads SGHRS; CDR2 reads YFSETQ. The CDR3 runs to 13 residues. Trimming took 3 bases from V and 6 from J, leaving 10 bases between them. Written as DNA, the CDR3 is TGCGCCAGCAGCTCACAGGGCGCAAACACCATATATTTT. Translated: CASSSQGANTIYF.

The gene calls are TRBV25-1 and TRBJ2-1; the match to TRBD2 covers 10 bases. Germline V gene data show CDR1 as MGHDK and CDR2 as SYGVNS. This CDR3 spans 14 amino acids. V shed 2 bases and J 8 bases; nucleotides not matched to a gene: 3. The CDR3: CASSERLAGDEQFF. CDR3 in DNA: TGTGCCAGCAGTGAAAGGCTAGCGGGAGATGAGCAGTTCTTC.

CDR3 nucleotide sequence: TGTGCCAGCAGTTATGGGGAGGGGGACAATGAGCAGTTCTTC. This encodes CASSYGEGDNEQFF. The chain couples TRBV6-5 to TRBJ2-1; a weak D match, TRBD2 (7 bases). Germline V gene sequence: CDR1 MNHEY, CDR2 SVGAGI. The germline V and J ends were trimmed by 3 bases and 5 bases, with 11 bases remaining between them. This CDR3 is built from 14 residues.

The chain employs TRBV4-1 and TRBJ2-2; D is unresolved. Trimming left V 3 bases short and J 0 bases short, with 14 bases between. Per germline, CDR1 MGHRA and CDR2 YSYEKL. The length of the CDR3 is 17 residues. Written as DNA, the CDR3 is TGCGCCAGCAGCCATCCGGAAGGGTCCGCGAACACCGGGGAGCTGTTTTTT. Translating gives CASSHPEGSANTGELFF.

CDR3 sequence (DNA): TGTGCCAGCAGCTTAGGTGGCAAGGGGACTGAAGCTTTCTTT. This translates into CASSLGGKGTEAFF. The chain has TRBV7-8 and TRBJ1-1, with a possible D match to TRBD1 (5 bases). The germline CDR1 and CDR2 sequences are SGHVS and FQNEAQ. Trimming pared 1 base from V and 5 bases from J, leaving 11 bases between. This CDR3 is 14 amino acids long.

This clone has more than one count but fewer than ten. The V and J genes are TRBV10-3 and TRBJ1-1; D perhaps matches TRBD1 (5 bases). CDR1 and CDR2 (germline): ENHRY, SYGVKD. This CDR3 has 11 amino acids. V shed 8 bases and J shed 8 bases, with 12 bases lying between them. The CDR3 DNA is TGTGCCATCTTGATGGGGGGAGAAGCTTTCTTT. This gives the protein CAILMGGEAFF.

This chain uses TRBV9 with TRBJ2-3; no clear D. Germline V lookup: CDR1 SGDLS, CDR2 YYNGEE. This CDR3 is 11 amino acids long. The germline V and J ends were trimmed by 5 bases and 2 bases, with 3 bases remaining between them. This CDR3 is CASRATDTQYF. The CDR3 region has the DNA TGTGCCAGCAGGGCCACAGATACGCAGTATTTT.

V gene TRBV20-1 combines with J gene TRBJ2-1; D is undetermined. This CDR3 has 11 residues. The germline V gene encodes CDR1 DFQATT and CDR2 SNEGSKA (reference sequence). The V end was cut by 3 bases, the J end by 3 bases, with 3 bases between. The CDR3 reads CSASYYNEQFF. CDR3 DNA: TGCAGTGCTAGCTACTACAATGAGCAGTTCTTC.

The chain joins TRBV6-5 to TRBJ2-2; no reliable D call. The CDR3 totals 14 residues. The germline V gene has CDR1 MNHEY and CDR2 SVGAGI. V lost 4 bases and J 0 bases, leaving 6 bases between the germline ends. CDR3 bases: TGTGCCAGCAGTTTATTAGCGAACACCGGGGAGCTGTTTTTT. Its protein product is CASSLLANTGELFF.

J is TRBJ1-2 and V is TRBV7-6, with TRBD1 as a possible D gene (5 bases). Looked up from germline, CDR1 is SGHVS and CDR2 is FNYEAQ. CDR3 length: 16 amino acids. V lost 5 bases to trimming and J lost 5 bases, with 21 bases between them. CDR3 sequence: CASSGGVGDNPYGYTF. CDR3 sequence (DNA): TGTGCCAGCAGCGGGGGGGTGGGAGACAATCCTTATGGCTACACCTTC.

The chain has TRBV27 and TRBJ2-5, with D possibly being TRBD2 (5 bases). V was cut by 2 bases and J by 7 bases, with 11 bases left in between. The CDR3 consists of 13 residues. Germline values: CDR1 MNHEY, CDR2 SMNVEV (reference sequence). The CDR3 DNA follows: TGTGCCAGCAGTTTAAGGTTGGGGAGGACCCAGTACTTC. Translation: CASSLRLGRTQYF.

The chain carries TRBV19 and TRBJ1-1; 8 nucleotides line up with TRBD1. With V trimmed by 6 bases and J by 0 bases, 9 bases remained unmatched. CDR1 is LNHDA, CDR2 SQIVND, per germline (reference sequence). The CDR3 runs to 16 residues. The CDR3 coding sequence is TGTGCCAGTAGCGGGTCAGGGGGCGATCTGAACACTGAAGCTTTCTTT. Its protein is CASSGSGGDLNTEAFF.

CDR3 sequence: CASSQGDGTGSYEQYF. The DNA for the CDR3 is TGTGCCAGCAGCCAGGGCGACGGGACAGGTTCCTACGAGCAGTACTTC. The chain couples TRBV4-2 to TRBJ2-7; TRBD1 matches 8 bases. Germline CDR1 is LGHNA and CDR2 is YNFKEQ. The CDR3 loop spans 16 amino acids. V shed 3 bases, J shed 1 base, and the junction held 8 bases outside the gene matches.

The chain joins TRBV12-5 to TRBJ1-5, with D uncertain. From germline, CDR1 is LGHNT and CDR2 FRNRAP. With 0 bases removed from V and 0 bases from J, the gap between germline ends came to 15 bases. This CDR3 comprises 18 residues. The CDR3 loop reads CASGLVKDSLCSNQPQHF. CDR3 DNA: TGTGCTAGTGGTTTGGTAAAAGATTCACTGTGTAGCAATCAGCCCCAGCATTTT.

The rearrangement joins TRBV7-9 to TRBJ2-1, with unresolved D. The CDR3 covers 15 residues. The V gene's germline CDR1 is SEHNR and CDR2 FQNEAQ (reference sequence). V was shortened by 1 base and J by 5 bases, with 12 bases between the two germline ends. CDR3 loop: CASSLVSWQDNEQFF. The CDR3 nucleotides read TGTGCCAGCAGCTTAGTATCGTGGCAGGACAATGAGCAGTTCTTC.

The table lists this clone with a count of one. The V gene is TRBV9, the J gene TRBJ2-5, with D unclear. Trimming left V 2 bases short and J 7 bases short, with 9 bases between. The CDR3 sequence is 12 residues long. CDR1 is SGDLS, CDR2 YYNGEE, per germline. This CDR3 is CASSVGTRTQYF. CDR3 nucleotides: TGTGCCAGCAGCGTCGGAACGCGGACCCAGTACTTC.

In this sample, this clone turned up a few times. The chain combines TRBV5-8 with TRBJ2-1, with TRBD1 matching over 9 bases. Germline CDR1 is SGHTS and CDR2 is YDEGEE. The CDR3 loop spans 15 amino acids. J gave up 2 bases and V 3 bases, and 3 bases lay outside the gene matches. CDR3 sequence (DNA): TGTGCCAGCAGCTATAGACAGGGGGCCTACAATGAGCAGTTCTTC. It codes for CASSYRQGAYNEQFF.

This sequence joins TRBV13 and TRBJ1-4, with TRBD1 matching 9 bases. J gave up 8 bases and V 4 bases, and 14 bases lay outside the gene matches. CDR3 length: 17 residues. Germline lookup yields CDR1 PRHDT and CDR2 FYEKMQ (reference sequence). The CDR3 region is CASSSKGSQGAGEKLFF. As DNA, the CDR3 is TGTGCCAGCAGCTCAAAAGGTTCACAGGGGGCTGGGGAAAAACTGTTTTTT.

J is TRBJ2-1 and V is TRBV7-9; TRBD2 is a possible D gene (7 bases). Germline V gene data show CDR1 as SEHNR and CDR2 as FQNEAQ (reference sequence). This CDR3 contains 16 residues. The V and J ends lost 2 bases and 5 bases respectively, with 16 bases between them. DNA of the CDR3: TGTGCCAGCAGCTTAAGGGGGGGGCCCCCCAACAATGAGCAGTTCTTC. It is translated as CASSLRGGPPNNEQFF. Together with reference TRBV7-9 and TRBJ2-1, the CDR3 gives the full variable domain: DTGVSQNPRHKITKRGQNVTFRCDPISEHNRLYWYRQTLGQGPEFLTYFQNEAQLEKSRLLSDRFSAERPKGSFSTLEIQRTEQGDSAMYLCASSLRGGPPNNEQFFGPGTRLTVL.

The V and J genes are TRBV7-9 and TRBJ2-7; D is ambiguous. The CDR3 is 14 residues long. Germline V gene data show CDR1 as SEHNR and CDR2 as FQNEAQ (reference sequence). V lost 1 base, J lost 1 base, and 8 bases lay in between. The chain's CDR3 is CASSLEGVSYEQYF. CDR3 in DNA: TGTGCCAGCAGCTTAGAAGGTGTTTCCTACGAGCAGTACTTC.